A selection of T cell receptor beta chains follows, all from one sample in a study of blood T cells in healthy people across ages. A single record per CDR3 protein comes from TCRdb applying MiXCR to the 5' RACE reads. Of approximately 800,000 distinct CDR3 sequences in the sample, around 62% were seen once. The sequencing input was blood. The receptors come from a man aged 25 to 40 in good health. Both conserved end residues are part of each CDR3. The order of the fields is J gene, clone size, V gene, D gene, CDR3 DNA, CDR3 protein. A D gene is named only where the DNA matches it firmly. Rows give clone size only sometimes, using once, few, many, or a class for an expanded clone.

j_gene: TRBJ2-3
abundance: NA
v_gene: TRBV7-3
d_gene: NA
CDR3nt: TGTGCCAGCAGCCTCAGTCGGACTCGCACAGATACGCAGTATTTT
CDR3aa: CASSLSRTRTDTQYF

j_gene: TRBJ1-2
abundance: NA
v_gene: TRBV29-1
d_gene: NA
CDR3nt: TGCAGCGTTGAAGGCACAGGGTTCAGCTATGGCTACACCTTC
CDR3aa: CSVEGTGFSYGYTF

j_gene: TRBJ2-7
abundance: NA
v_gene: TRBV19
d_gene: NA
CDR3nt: TGCGCCAGCAGCATCGGCTACGAGCAGTACTTC
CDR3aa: CASSIGYEQYF

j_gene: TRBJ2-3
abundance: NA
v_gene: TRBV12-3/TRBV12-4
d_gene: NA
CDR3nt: TGTGCCAGCAGTGTTACCAGGGCCGCAGATACGCAGTATTTT
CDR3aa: CASSVTRAADTQYF

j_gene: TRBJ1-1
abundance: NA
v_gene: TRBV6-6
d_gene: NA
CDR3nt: TGTGCCAGCAGTTACTCGAAGGCTTTCTTT
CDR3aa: CASSYSKAFF

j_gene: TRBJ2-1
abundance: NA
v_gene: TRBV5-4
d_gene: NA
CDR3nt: TGTGCCAGCAGCTTGGCAGGGCTTGATGAGCAGTTCTTC
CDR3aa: CASSLAGLDEQFF

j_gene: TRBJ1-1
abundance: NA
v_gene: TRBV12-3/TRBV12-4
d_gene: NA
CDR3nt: TGTGCCAGCAGTTTAGACAGGGAGAACACTGAAGCTTTCTTT
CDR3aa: CASSLDRENTEAFF

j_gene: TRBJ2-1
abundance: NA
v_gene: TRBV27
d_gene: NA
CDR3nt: TGTGCCAGCAGTTTAGGGCTAATGGGAAAGAATGAGCAGTTCTTC
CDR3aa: CASSLGLMGKNEQFF

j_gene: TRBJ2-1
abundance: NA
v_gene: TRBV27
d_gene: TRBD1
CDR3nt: TGTGCCAGCAGTTTAGGGACAGGCGGGCAGTTCTTC
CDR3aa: CASSLGTGGQFF

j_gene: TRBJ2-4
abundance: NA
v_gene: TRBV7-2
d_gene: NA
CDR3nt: TGTGCCAGCAGCCAACGGCGTGAGCAGTACTTC
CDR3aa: CASSQRREQYF

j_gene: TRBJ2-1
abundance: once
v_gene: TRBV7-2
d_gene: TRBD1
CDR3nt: TGTGCCAGCAGCCTGGACAGGGCAGTTCGGAATGAGCAGTTCTTC
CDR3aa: CASSLDRAVRNEQFF

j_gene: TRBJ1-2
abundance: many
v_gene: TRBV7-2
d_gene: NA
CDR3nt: TGTGCCAGCAGCCGGGACGGCTATGGCTACACCTTC
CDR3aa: CASSRDGYGYTF

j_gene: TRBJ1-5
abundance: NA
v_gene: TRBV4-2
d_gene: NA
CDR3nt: TGTGCCAGCGGTGGGGGTGTTGAGGATCAGCCCCAGCATTTT
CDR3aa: CASGGGVEDQPQHF

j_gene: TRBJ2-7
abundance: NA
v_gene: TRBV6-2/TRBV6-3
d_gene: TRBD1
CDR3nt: TGTGCCAGCAGTTATGGGACAGCAAAAATTTACGAGCAGTACTTC
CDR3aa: CASSYGTAKIYEQYF

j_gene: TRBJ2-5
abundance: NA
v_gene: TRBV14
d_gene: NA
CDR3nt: TGTGCCAGCAGCCAAGGGAATTTGGGCCGAGGATGGGGGGGGCTACCAGAGAACCAAGAGACCCAGTACTTC
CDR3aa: CASSQGNLGRGWGGLPENQETQYF